This T cell receptor (beta chain) comes out of a study of cytomegalovirus exposure and HLA in healthy donors. Using immunoSEQ multiplex PCR, the repertoire was profiled, and TCRdb retains in-frame clones only, with some absent. The table lists 60,000 to 70,000 clones, approximately 90% of them singletons. Germline CDR1 reads MDHEN; CDR2 reads SYDVKM. J was trimmed by 9 bases and V by 6 bases; bases with no gene match: 12. The CDR3 runs to 14 residues. The J gene is TRBJ1-1, the V gene TRBV28, with TRBD1 matching over 8 bases. The sample was PBMCs. The sequence came from a woman aged 18-29 years in good health and CMV-seronegative. The CDR3 DNA reads as TGTGCCAGCAGACTACCCCCAGGACAGGGTAAAGCTTTCTTT. Protein sequence: CASRLPPGQGKAFF.